The clone carrying this T cell receptor beta chain came up a few times. Antigen unknown. One end of the junction fails to match germline, which may point to a read error. The CDR3 length is 15 residues. CDR1 is SGHTA, CDR2 FQGNSA, per germline. This entry is derived from a study of beta chain features in type 1 diabetes. Every bit of the isolated RNA underwent reverse transcription, so sequencing read expressed TCRB transcripts. TCRdb keeps only in-frame clones here, not all; method: immunoSEQ multiplex PCR. The sample holds about 330,000 clones, approximately 10% seen once. Whole-study findings and limits: Fewer insertions but more deletions were seen at VDJ junctions in type 1 diabetes patients. There was no resolution here of whether HLA type influences TCRB rearrangement.

The chain has TRBV7-2 and TRBJ1-1, with TRBD1 identical over 7 bases. Sequencing was carried out using naive CD4+ T cells from blood. The source of this sequence is a woman aged 30 to 39 in good health. DNA of the CDR3: TGCGCCAGCAGCCAGGGGGACGGGTTGAACACTGAAGCTTTCTTT. This codes for CASSQGDGLNTEAFF.